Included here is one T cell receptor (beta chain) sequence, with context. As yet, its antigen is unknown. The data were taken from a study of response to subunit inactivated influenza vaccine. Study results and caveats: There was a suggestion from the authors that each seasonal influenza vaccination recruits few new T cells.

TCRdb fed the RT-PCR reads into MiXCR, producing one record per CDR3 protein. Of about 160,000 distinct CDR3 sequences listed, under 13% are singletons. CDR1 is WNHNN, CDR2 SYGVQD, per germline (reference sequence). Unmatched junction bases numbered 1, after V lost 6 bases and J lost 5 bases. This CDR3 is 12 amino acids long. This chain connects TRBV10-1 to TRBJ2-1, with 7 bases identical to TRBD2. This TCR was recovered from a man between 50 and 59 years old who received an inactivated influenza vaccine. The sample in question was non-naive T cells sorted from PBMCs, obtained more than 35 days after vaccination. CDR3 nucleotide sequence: TGCGCCAGCAGCCTAGCGGACAATGAGCAGTTCTTC. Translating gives CASSLADNEQFF.